This TCR beta chain is drawn from a study of shared clonotypes between healthy human individuals. Study overall: Plates per donor: three CD4 naive, three CD4 memory, two CD8 naive, one CD8 memory. Study-level results: Across subsets, estimated richness was generally greater for naive than for memory populations. Few donors limited the genetic and exposure-history diversity represented. Some naive CD4 clonotypes, around 5%, turned up in common across a few donors.

This clone has a handful of counts. Its antigen remains unknown. Profiled with immunoSEQ multiplex PCR; TCRdb holds only in-frame clones, not every one. The table lists around 1.1 million clones, approximately 80% of them singletons. The CDR3 spans 15 residues. Trimming took off 5 bases at V and 1 base at J, with 15 bases between the two ends. The germline V gene has CDR1 SGHNT and CDR2 YENEEA. This chain connects TRBV11-3 to TRBJ2-7; no clear D. The sequencing input was memory CD4+ T cells from PBMCs. Subset in this sample: CD45RA-negative fraction. The TCR comes from a man younger than 35 in good health. Some clones in this sample may be carry-over from other donors' samples. The CDR3 spells CASSTSSESSYEQYF. The CDR3 nucleotides read TGTGCCAGCAGCACCAGCAGCGAAAGTTCCTACGAGCAGTACTTC.